This T cell receptor (beta chain) was recorded in a study of T cell responses to AZD1222 COVID-19 vaccine. General study results and limits: Donor demographics were predominantly white British with a female majority; clonal diversity may be underestimated.

This clone occurred once. Antigen specificity is unknown. CDR1 is MDHEN, CDR2 SYDVKM, per germline. The CDR3 spans 13 residues. V was cut by 5 bases and J by 4 bases, with 11 bases left in between. Libraries were prepared by immunoSEQ multiplex PCR; TCRdb keeps only in-frame clonotypes and omits some of them. The top ten clones hold around 5% of a sample with more than 140,000 clones, around 91% of them seen once. The receptor was isolated from an adult in good health. The V call is TRBV28, the J call TRBJ1-2, with D possibly TRBD1 on 5 matching bases. The specimen comprised peripheral blood, sampled on day 0 of AZD1222 vaccination. The CDR3 DNA sequence: TGTGCCAGCAGTGGCGCAGGGTTCTATGGCTACACCTTC. Translation gives CASSGAGFYGYTF.